The subject of this entry is one T cell receptor (beta chain). What it recognizes is unknown. Every donor was a healthy person donating bone marrow. Researchers ran the PCR with 60 Vbeta and 13 Jbeta primers. TCRdb's table, derived via immunoSEQ multiplex PCR, lists solely in-frame clones and lacks some. This repertoire shows over 100,000 clones, about four fifths found once; its top ten account for 22%. This entry belongs to a study of cytomegalovirus exposure and HLA in healthy donors. About the study: T cells numbering around 180 million yielded 117 million unique TCR beta sequences in an earlier analysis.

CDR1 and CDR2 (germline): MNHNS, SASEGT. V lost 1 base to trimming and J lost 6 bases; unmatched junction nucleotides: 5. The CDR3 is 16 amino acids. Study-level results: Later analysis identified a missense DCLRE1C variant that was linked to TCR beta V- and J-gene trimming.

The gene calls are TRBV6-1 and TRBJ2-1; the match to TRBD1 covers 11 bases. Sequenced material: PBMCs. The TCR comes from a man under 40 in good health and CMV-seropositive. This CDR3 is CASSEEVGTGGNEQFF. For the CDR3, the DNA is TGTGCCAGCAGTGAAGAAGTAGGGACAGGGGGCAATGAGCAGTTCTTC.